The entry below describes one T cell receptor (beta chain). Its antigen is unknown. The junction shows a germline mismatch at one end, possibly a read error. Library preparation used the immunoSEQ multiplex PCR assay. The multiplex PCR relied on a mix of 60 forward primers for TCR Vbeta segments and 13 reverse primers for TCR Jbeta segments. A multiplex PCR assay on genomic DNA amplified the CDR3 region of rearranged TCR beta genes. Amplified TCR beta libraries were sequenced as 87-base-pair reads on the Illumina HiSeq System. Per the authors' processing: A later analysis counted approximately 74 million unique TCR beta chains across the 670 or so repertoires, and some 12 million of these chains were shared by at least two donors. Raw reads were error-corrected and collapsed into unique sequences by a nearest-neighbor algorithm in which closely related sequences were merged to remove PCR and sequencing errors. To assign V, D and J gene segments, CDR3 sequences were aligned to IMGT reference sequences. Each retained sequence needed at least a six-nucleotide match to both a V gene segment and a J gene segment. A rearrangement counted as productive if the CDR3 had no stop codons and remained in frame with V and J, and every other rearrangement counted as non-productive. CDR3 was defined by IMGT convention, running from the second conserved V-encoded cysteine to the conserved J-encoded phenylalanine. The earlier analysis of about 590 of the donors excluded sequences that lacked an unambiguous match to a single V gene segment. An earlier analysis of 587 of the donors called V segments functional above 56.7% productive rearrangements and segregating when the between-donor standard deviation exceeded 5%. A statistical classification framework was developed to diagnose cytomegalovirus status using the catalog of TCR beta chain sequences. In a later analysis, V and J genes were assigned by comparing TCR nucleotide sequences against IMGT/GENE-DB human TR gene sequences. In a later analysis, CDR3 sequences and most-parsimonious VDJ recombination scenarios were assigned using the TCRdist pipeline. In a later analysis, each TCR beta chain was defined by its CDR3 amino acid sequence together with its V-gene family, and reads without a unique V-gene family were excluded. As a way to deal with suspected cross-contamination and a sequencing artifact, a later analysis dropped 450 to 700 nucleotide sequences that were highly shared and had low generation probability. In a later analysis, a clonal expansion index for each public chain was calculated from normalized within-repertoire ranks of inferred template counts. Generation probabilities in a later analysis came from a VDJ recombination model fitted to out-of-frame rearrangements, and those results were checked against IGoR. Hypergeometric tests were used in a later analysis to score TCR-TCR, TCR-HLA and TCR-CMV co-occurrence, with a repertoire-size bias correction applied to the TCR pairs. To estimate false discovery rates, a later analysis permuted the HLA or CMV assignments 20 times. A later analysis grouped co-occurring TCRs with DBSCAN, adding TCRdist sequence similarity when clustering within HLA-allele-positive subsets. For co-occurrence clustering, repertoires with fewer than 30,000 or more than 120,000 public chains were excluded, along with five repertoires with anomalous nucleotide sharing. TCRdb obtained this table from immuneACCESS and retained in-frame rearrangements with V and J assigned. These tables miss some clones; where compared with another copy, unresolved V genes account for less than half of the shortfall, and the remainder is unexplained. V, J and clone size derive from that table, while D and trimming were established from the DNA sequence. In this sample's table one finds about 130,000 clones. The ten largest make up just under 2% of the sample.

The CDR3, cysteine through phenylalanine, is 19 amino acids long. Kept here is only the CDR3 DNA, which spans 57 bases and is read in frame from base 1. The germline V gene (reference sequence) sets CDR1 to WNHNN and CDR2 to SYGVQD. The source of the sample is a study of cytomegalovirus exposure and HLA in healthy donors (dated by TCRdb to about 2017). About the full investigation: In an earlier analysis of roughly 500 of the donors, approximately 300 Gb of sequence data and approximately 120 million unique TCR beta sequences from about 190 million T cells were reported. In a later analysis, previously published TCR beta repertoires from roughly 710 donors were re-analyzed and high-resolution HLA genotyping was added so that TCR occurrence patterns could be studied. Among around 400 genotyped donors of the cohort, an average of approximately 220,000 unique TCR beta nucleotide sequences was sequenced per donor, of which 15% to 20% were non-productive. All discovery cohort repertoires had been generated using a single sequencing platform. An earlier analysis of 500 to 750 of the donors applied high-throughput TCR beta sequencing to assess whether each TCR beta V gene segment acted as functional or pseudogenic. Of the approximately 400 genotyped donors, 65% to 90% were placed in the genetic ancestry cluster associated with self-reported Caucasian donors. The study used immunosequencing to profile the T cell repertoires of more than 650 subjects and linked those repertoires to cytomegalovirus serostatus. In addition to the first cohort of 650 to 750 subjects, a separate validation cohort of 120 different subjects was used. An early release that covered fewer than 800 HLA-typed donors contained approximately 300 gigabases of sequencing data and about 93 million unique TCR sequences. The later analysis used no new phenotypic data to find candidate immune exposures, relying instead on TCR beta sequences and their occurrence across donors. Class I and class II HLA loci were covered by the typing at four-digit resolution. The aim of the study was to test whether cataloging public T cell receptors could identify signatures of past pathogen exposure. Roughly 5 DR-DQ haplotypes were handled as single units for association and clustering, since linkage in the cohort was strong. A later genetic analysis used genome-wide SNP genotypes for about 65% of the roughly 670 donors, treating that subset as a discovery cohort. Donor age, sex, ethnicity and CMV serostatus were compiled alongside the repertoire data. The study combined high-throughput TCR immunosequencing, statistical association of individual TCRs with disease status, and machine learning to predict cytomegalovirus infection status. The number of donors typed differed by locus, with roughly 629-640 for A, B, C, DRB1 and DQB1, 522 for DQA1, 606 for DPA1, and over 400 for DPB1.

The cohort consisted of approximately 690 healthy bone marrow donors. At the time of sampling, all cohort members were nominally healthy, though unrecorded immune exposures were likely present. The donor was CMV seronegative and was included in the group of under 450 seronegative cohort members. Every donor gave a peripheral blood sample, and the peripheral blood mononuclear cells from that sample were used for TCR beta sequencing. The Qiagen DNeasy Blood Extraction Kit was used to extract genomic DNA from the blood cell samples. What the research found in general, with its limitations: In a later analysis, most CMV-associated TCR beta chains were found to appear HLA-restricted, with HLA associations seemingly driven largely by CMV exposure. A further reported finding was that TCR beta sequences accurately predicted the HLA-A and HLA-B alleles for most subjects in the first cohort. Across donors, most TCR sequences were observed very rarely, whereas some public TCRs were present in many individuals. In an earlier analysis of several hundred of the donors, most TCR beta V segments were observed in productive rearrangements about 90% or about 30% of the time, broadly matching IMGT annotations. A cluster of highly shared sequence variants was judged likely to represent a technical artifact of the sequencing pipeline. An association between a missense DCLRE1C variant and V-gene and J-gene trimming of TCR beta chains was found in a later genetic analysis and replicated in an independent cohort. According to a later genetic analysis, donors in an Asian-associated ancestry cluster had fewer N-insertions in productive TCRs than the approximately 630-donor mean. HLA typing was unavailable for some donors at each locus, so association tests used only the typed subset. The authors suggested that the approach could potentially be extended to other disease states and immunological phenotypes. The earlier analysis of 587 of the donors excluded some 16 rarely observed V segments, including chromosome 9 orphons, because counts were too low. Assigning TCR associations to individual alleles was difficult when HLA alleles, especially DR and DQ, strongly co-occurred. This cohort had only TCR beta chains sequenced, and the lack of alpha or paired-chain data limited which features could be detected. In a later analysis, HLA-associated TCR beta chains were found to be more clonally expanded and to have lower generation probabilities than equally common non-associated chains. According to a later analysis, parvovirus B19, influenza, CMV and Epstein-Barr virus appeared linked to several top co-occurrence clusters. The only immune exposure information available for the cohort was CMV serostatus. Linkage disequilibrium might explain the correlated functional status among segregating V segments, but an unknown experimental factor could not be excluded. Cytomegalovirus status was reported to be diagnosed by the classifier with high specificity and sensitivity in both the original and validation cohorts. In a later analysis, 16,951 TCR beta sequences were associated with specific HLA alleles at a false discovery rate of 0.05. According to a later analysis, TCR association rates differed among HLA loci, with DRB1 alleles showing the most associated TCRs and HLA-C alleles showing the fewest. In the study, 150 to 200 TCR beta chains were listed as associated with cytomegalovirus. Roughly uniform sequencing depth across donors was assumed in presence/absence analyses, although this assumption may not hold. In vitro tests confirmed that three of the cytomegalovirus-associated TCR beta chains recognize cytomegalovirus antigens. Some IMGT-functional V segments, including TRBV6-2 and TRBV6-3, could not be distinguished by the 87-base-pair reads and were therefore excluded.

The source material was PBMCs. The rearranged chain carries TRBV10-1 and TRBJ2-1; the junction holds 8 bases that match TRBD2. This clonotype was sampled from an older woman in good health and CMV-seronegative. The bases read TGCGCCAGCAGTGAGTCAATAGGGACGGGAGGGAAGTTAAACAATGAGCAGCTCTTC. Its translation is CASSESIGTGGKLNNEQLF.